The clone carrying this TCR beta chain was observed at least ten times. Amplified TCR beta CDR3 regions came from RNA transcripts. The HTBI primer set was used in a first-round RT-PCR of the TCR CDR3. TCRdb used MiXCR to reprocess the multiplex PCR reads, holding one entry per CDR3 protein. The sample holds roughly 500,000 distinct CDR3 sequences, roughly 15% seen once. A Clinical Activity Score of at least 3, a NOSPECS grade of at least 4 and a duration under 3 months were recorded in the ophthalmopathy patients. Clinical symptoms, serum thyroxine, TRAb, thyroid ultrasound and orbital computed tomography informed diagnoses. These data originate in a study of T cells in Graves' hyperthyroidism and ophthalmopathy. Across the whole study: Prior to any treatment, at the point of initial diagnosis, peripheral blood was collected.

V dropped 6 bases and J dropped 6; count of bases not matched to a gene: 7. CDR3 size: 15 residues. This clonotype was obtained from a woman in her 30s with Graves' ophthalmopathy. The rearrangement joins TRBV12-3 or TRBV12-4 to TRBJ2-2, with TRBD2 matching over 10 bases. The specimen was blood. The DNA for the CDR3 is TGTGCCAGCAGGATTACTAGCGGGAAAGCCGGGGAGCTGTTTTTT. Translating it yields CASRITSGKAGELFF.